This TCR beta chain was captured in a study of blood T cell repertoires in COVID-19. Study-level background: Both acute and convalescent COVID-19 samples were obtained from the United States, Italy and Spain.

Original data processing: Counts of nucleated cells, estimated from reference gene primer amplification, were obtained. Only in-frame clones appear in the TCRdb table, and some are missing; sequencing was by immunoSEQ multiplex PCR. Clone size and the V and J calls come from that table; the DNA yielded D and trimming. The sample holds more than 200,000 clones, roughly 80% seen once. The CDR3 totals 16 residues. J gave up 1 base and V 4 bases, and 7 bases lay outside the gene matches. CDR1 and CDR2 from the germline V gene are SGHRS and YFSETQ. This clonotype was obtained from a woman between 40 and 55 years old with active or convalescent COVID-19. The chain carries TRBV5-1 and TRBJ2-2; 7 bases fit TRBD1. The sequenced material came from peripheral blood. The CDR3 here is CASSPGQQRNTGELFF. CDR3 bases: TGCGCCAGCAGCCCGGGACAGCAAAGGAACACCGGGGAGCTGTTTTTT.